In its sample, the clone carrying this T cell receptor beta chain was seen many times. No antigen is known for it. The record originates from a study of T cells in Graves' hyperthyroidism and ophthalmopathy. Regarding the study as a whole: Within blood appeared most thyroid clonotypes that had expanded above 0.001.

RNA transcripts served as the template for amplifying TCR beta CDR3 regions. Initially, a first-round RT-PCR of the TCR CDR3 employed the HTBI primer set. MiXCR, run by TCRdb on the multiplex PCR reads, gives a single entry per CDR3 protein. The table lists about 480,000 distinct CDR3 sequences, roughly a quarter of them singletons. Patients having uncontrolled infection, another autoimmune disease, pregnancy or lactation were not included. This CDR3 has 14 residues. Trimming took off 4 bases at V and 8 bases at J, with 18 bases between the two ends. CDR1 is SGHRS and CDR2 is YFSETQ in the germline V gene.

V is TRBV5-1 and J is TRBJ1-1; D possibly corresponds to TRBD1 (6 bases). This receptor was obtained from a woman aged 30 to 39 with Graves' ophthalmopathy. The sample taken for sequencing was blood. This chain's CDR3 is CASSRRDTGGEAFF. For the CDR3, the DNA is TGCGCCAGCAGCCGCCGGGACACTGGCGGGGAAGCTTTCTTT. Supplemented by reference TRBV5-1 and TRBJ1-1, the full variable domain reads KAGVTQTPRYLIKTRGQQVTLSCSPISGHRSVSWYQQTPGQGLQFLFEYFSETQRNKGNFPGRFSGRQFSNSRSEMNVSTLELGDSALYLCASSRRDTGGEAFFGQGTRLTVV.